The 30 T cell receptor beta chains below were found in one sample sequenced in a study of cytomegalovirus exposure and HLA in healthy donors. Primers included in the PCR were 60 Vbeta and 13 Jbeta primers. Sequencing was performed with immunoSEQ multiplex PCR; in TCRdb, only in-frame clones are kept and a portion is missing. This table has some 150,000 clones, more than 75% appearing once. The sequencing sample was made of PBMCs. These TCRs come from a male donor in good health and CMV-seronegative.

The chain joins TRBV6-1 to TRBJ2-5, with 8 bases lining up with TRBD1. The germline V gene has CDR1 MNHNS and CDR2 SASEGT. V shed 2 bases and J 3 bases; nucleotides not matched to a gene: 5. This CDR3 region has 15 residues. The CDR3 bases are TGTGCCAGCAGTGAACAGGCAGGGGGCAAAGAGACCCAGTACTTC. It translates to CASSEQAGGKETQYF.

The V call is TRBV30, the J call TRBJ1-2; no definite D call. With 4 bases removed from V and 5 bases from J, the gap between germline ends came to 17 bases. The CDR3 is 14 amino acids. Germline CDR1 and CDR2: GTSNPN and SVGIG (reference sequence). The CDR3 nucleotides are TGTGCCTGGACCCTTGGAGGGAACTTTTATGGCTACACCTTC. Encoded protein: CAWTLGGNFYGYTF.

The chain joins TRBV5-1 to TRBJ2-2; 7 bases agree with TRBD1. V lost 4 bases to trimming and J lost 3 bases; unmatched junction nucleotides: 6. Germline lookup yields CDR1 SGHRS and CDR2 YFSETQ. The CDR3 is 15 amino acids. CDR3 amino acids: CASSEGTVHTGELFF. The CDR3 coding sequence is TGCGCCAGCAGCGAAGGGACAGTCCACACCGGGGAGCTGTTTTTT.

V and J are TRBV11-3 and TRBJ2-7; a weak D match, TRBD1 (6 bases). V gave up 4 bases and J gave up 0 bases, with 13 bases separating them. The CDR3 runs to 15 residues. CDR1 is SGHNT, CDR2 YENEEA, per germline. The CDR3 bases are TGTGCCAGCAGCTCGGGACACGAAAGCTCCTACGAGCAGTACTTC. Protein product: CASSSGHESSYEQYF. Variable domain in full (rest from reference TRBV11-3 and TRBJ2-7): EAGVVQSPRYKIIEKKQPVAFWCNPISGHNTLYWYLQNLGQGPELLIRYENEEAVDDSQLPKDRFSAERLKGVDSTLKIQPAELGDSAVYLCASSSGHESSYEQYFGPGTRLTVT.

The chain couples TRBV6-5 to TRBJ1-3; D gene unclear. V lost 3 bases and J lost 0, with 9 bases in between. The germline V gene has CDR1 MNHEY and CDR2 SVGAGI. This CDR3 region has 15 residues. For the CDR3, the DNA is TGTGCCAGCAGTTATGGTAGTAGCTCTGGAAACACCATATATTTT. Amino acids: CASSYGSSSGNTIYF.

V is TRBV5-8 and J is TRBJ1-5; no firm D call. The V and J ends lost 5 bases and 0 bases respectively, with 12 bases between them. Germline V gene lookup returns CDR1 SGHTS and CDR2 YDEGEE. The CDR3 covers 15 residues. The DNA for the CDR3 is TGTGCCAGCAGTTCCCAACTGTATAGCAATCAGCCCCAGCATTTT. Translating it yields CASSSQLYSNQPQHF.

This clone showed up just a few times. The chain has TRBV5-6 and TRBJ1-2; weak D call: TRBD1 (5 bases). The germline V and J ends were trimmed by 4 bases and 8 bases, with 18 bases remaining between them. CDR1 and CDR2 (germline): SGHDT, YYEEEE. The length of the CDR3 is 14 residues. CDR3 protein: CASSPDTPMWGYTF. CDR3 bases: TGTGCCAGCAGCCCGGACACACCGATGTGGGGCTACACCTTC.

This clone occurred a few times. The chain employs TRBV4-3 and TRBJ1-5; D possibly corresponds to TRBD1 (5 bases). The CDR3 runs 15 residues. The germline V gene has CDR1 LGHNA and CDR2 YSLEER. V lost 0 bases to trimming and J lost 4 bases, with 10 bases between them. CDR3 DNA: TGCGCCAGCAGCCAAGAGTTCGGGGGAAATCAGCCCCAGCATTTT. It is translated as CASSQEFGGNQPQHF.

V is TRBV10-3 and J is TRBJ2-2; D may be TRBD1 (6 bases). Germline V gene sequence: CDR1 ENHRY, CDR2 SYGVKD. Trimming took off 10 bases at V and 1 base at J, with 13 bases between the two ends. The CDR3 totals 14 residues. CDR3 sequence reads: CATNVGGNTGELFF. DNA for the CDR3: TGTGCCACCAATGTAGGGGGGAACACCGGGGAGCTGTTTTTT.

The J gene is TRBJ1-2, the V gene TRBV9; D gene uncertain. V was pared by 0 bases and J by 5 bases, with 8 bases between. The germline gives CDR1 SGDLS, CDR2 YYNGEE. There are 13 residues in the CDR3. CDR3 DNA: TGTGCCAGCAGCGTAGATAGCGCGTATGGCTACACCTTC. Translated: CASSVDSAYGYTF.

The genes are TRBV19 and TRBJ2-2, with 7 bases identical to TRBD2. With V trimmed by 2 bases and J by 6 bases, 0 bases remained unmatched. This CDR3 is 13 amino acids long. In germline, CDR1 is LNHDA, CDR2 SQIVND (reference sequence). CDR3 in amino acids: CASSIRGAGELFF. DNA for the CDR3: TGTGCCAGTAGTATACGGGGGGCCGGGGAGCTGTTTTTT.

V usage is TRBV29-1 and J usage is TRBJ1-3; 11 bases map to TRBD1. Germline CDR1 is SQVTM and CDR2 is ANQGSEA. After removal of 5 bases from V and 6 bases from J, the junction contained 15 bases not matched to a gene. The CDR3 sequence is 17 residues long. The CDR3 loop reads CSVIAPHGTGGENTIYF. Here the CDR3 DNA reads TGCAGCGTTATCGCCCCGCACGGGACAGGGGGAGAAAACACCATATATTTT.

V usage is TRBV5-8 and J usage is TRBJ2-1; 7 positions match TRBD2. Per the germline V gene, CDR1 is SGHTS and CDR2 is YDEGEE. CDR3 length: 18 amino acids. V shed 0 bases and J 6 bases; nucleotides not matched to a gene: 15. Here the CDR3 reads CASSLVSFGRGTPNEQFF. CDR3 coding DNA: TGTGCCAGCAGCTTGGTATCGTTTGGGAGGGGTACCCCCAATGAGCAGTTCTTC.

The chain combines TRBV28 with TRBJ2-1; 8 positions agree with TRBD2. Germline assignment: CDR1 MDHEN and CDR2 SYDVKM. Trimming cost V 6 bases and J 3 bases; bases outside gene matches: 10. This CDR3 contains 16 residues. DNA for the CDR3: TGTGCCAGCAGCACATCTGGCGGGGGGATCTACAATGAGCAGTTCTTC. Its translation: CASSTSGGGIYNEQFF.

The gene calls are TRBV7-2 and TRBJ1-5; D is unclear. Per the germline V gene, CDR1 is SGHTA and CDR2 is FQGNSA. CDR3 size: 13 residues. V was cut by 2 bases and J by 8 bases, with 10 bases left in between. As DNA, the CDR3 is TGTGCCAGCAGCTTAAACAGCCTCGAGCCCCAGCATTTT. Translation gives CASSLNSLEPQHF. Full variable domain (missing parts from reference TRBV7-2 and TRBJ1-5): GAGVSQSPSNKVTEKGKDVELRCDPISGHTALYWYRQSLGQGLEFLIYFQGNSAPDKSGLPSDRFSAERTGGSVSTLTIQRTQQEDSAVYLCASSLNSLEPQHFGDGTRLSIL.

This rearrangement joins TRBV27 to TRBJ2-1, with 7 nucleotides matching TRBD2. The CDR3 is 15 amino acids. V was pared by 2 bases and J by 4 bases, with 5 bases of the junction left unmatched. Germline V CDR1 and CDR2: MNHEY, SMNVEV (reference sequence). Written as DNA, the CDR3 is TGTGCCAGCAGTTTAGCCGCTAGCGGTTACAATGAGCAGTTCTTC. It yields the protein CASSLAASGYNEQFF.

The chain couples TRBV4-2 to TRBJ2-3, with TRBD2 matching 8 bases. The CDR3 is made up of 16 amino acids. The trim removed 1 base at V and 5 bases at J, leaving 8 bases unmatched. In germline, CDR1 is LGHNA, CDR2 YNFKEQ. The CDR3 region has the DNA TGTGCCAGCAGCCAAGCGGGGGGGCGTGGTGGAGATACGCAGTATTTT. It specifies CASSQAGGRGGDTQYF.

The chain recombines TRBV18 with TRBJ1-1, with TRBD1 identical over 8 bases. Looked up from germline, CDR1 is KGHSH and CDR2 is LQKENI. The junction had 11 bases not matched to a gene; V was cut back by 6 bases and J by 5 bases. CDR3 length: 15 amino acids. In nucleotides, the CDR3 is TGTGCCAGCTCCCCTGCAGGGGGCGCGGGTACTGAAGCTTTCTTT. It specifies CASSPAGGAGTEAFF.

V gene TRBV19 combines with J gene TRBJ2-7, with 9 nucleotides matching TRBD1. Germline trimming cut 6 bases from V and 3 bases from J; bases unmatched to any gene: 9. Germline V CDR1 and CDR2: LNHDA, SQIVND (reference sequence). The CDR3 spans 15 residues. This CDR3 is CASSSQGASIYEQYF. In nucleotides, the CDR3 is TGTGCCAGTAGCTCACAGGGGGCATCTATCTACGAGCAGTACTTC.

The rearrangement links TRBV6-1 to TRBJ2-4; TRBD2 is a possible D gene (6 bases). The germline gives CDR1 MNHNS, CDR2 SASEGT. Trimming pared 3 bases from V and 8 bases from J, leaving 11 bases between. The CDR3 spans 13 residues. This CDR3 is CASSESGLYIQYF. For the CDR3, the DNA is TGTGCCAGCAGTGAGTCAGGACTATACATTCAGTACTTC.

To note about this clone: Other DNA sequences in the same sample also yield this CDR3. In nucleotides, the CDR3 is TGCGCCAGCAGCTTCGGTACTAGCGGGATCACAGATACGCAGTATTTT. Its translation: CASSFGTSGITDTQYF. The chain combines TRBV5-1 with TRBJ2-3; 10 bases are shared with TRBD2. The length of the CDR3 is 16 residues. CDR1 SGHRS and CDR2 YFSETQ come from the germline V gene. Losses at the gene ends were 2 bases for V and 2 bases for J; bases not matched to a gene: 5. Combining the CDR3 with reference TRBV5-1 and TRBJ2-3 gives the whole variable domain KAGVTQTPRYLIKTRGQQVTLSCSPISGHRSVSWYQQTPGQGLQFLFEYFSETQRNKGNFPGRFSGRQFSNSRSEMNVSTLELGDSALYLCASSFGTSGITDTQYFGPGTRLTVL.

This clone was counted a single time. In DNA, the CDR3 is TGCGCCAGCAGCCAAGATGTGGGGGGGGAGACCGGGGAGCTGTTTTTT. Its protein is CASSQDVGGETGELFF. This rearrangement joins TRBV4-3 to TRBJ2-2; 7 bases line up with TRBD2. Germline V gene data show CDR1 as LGHNA and CDR2 as YSLEER. The CDR3 is made up of 16 amino acids. V gave up 0 bases and J gave up 5 bases; unmatched junction bases: 6.

The chain combines TRBV11-3 with TRBJ2-5, with a tentative D call TRBD1 (6 bases). This CDR3 comprises 15 residues. Germline loops: CDR1 SGHNT, CDR2 YENEEA. Trimming stripped 5 bases from V and 5 bases from J, with 18 bases between. As DNA, the CDR3 is TGTGCCAGCAGCCAACGGCCCACAGGGCGGGAGACCCAGTACTTC. Translation: CASSQRPTGRETQYF.

About this clone: Other DNA sequences in the sample encode the same CDR3. The chain joins TRBV7-9 to TRBJ1-1; D unclear. Germline lookup yields CDR1 SEHNR and CDR2 FQNEAQ (reference sequence). This CDR3 is built from 13 residues. Trimming shortened V by 3 bases and J by 1 base, and 6 bases separated the two germline ends. CDR3 nucleotides: TGTGCCAGCAGCTTGGCTGGGAACACTGAAGCTTTCTTT. Its translation is CASSLAGNTEAFF.

The CDR3: CASSFTGVSYNEQFF. Written as DNA, the CDR3 is TGTGCCAGCAGCTTTACAGGAGTCTCCTACAATGAGCAGTTCTTC. V gene TRBV9 combines with J gene TRBJ2-1; D is possibly TRBD1 (5 bases). Germline CDR1 reads SGDLS; CDR2 reads YYNGEE. The CDR3 spans 15 residues. Between the trimmed V and J ends, which lost 4 bases and 0 bases, there was a span of 11 bases.

The V gene is TRBV19, the J gene TRBJ1-6; 7 bases map to TRBD1. The CDR3 is 14 residues long. Trimming at V came to 4 bases and at J to 9 bases, leaving 6 bases not matched to a gene. Germline values: CDR1 LNHDA, CDR2 SQIVND (reference sequence). The DNA for the CDR3 is TGTGCCAGTAGTACGAGACAGGGTAGTTCACCCCTCCACTTT. Amino acids: CASSTRQGSSPLHF.

The V and J genes are TRBV7-2 and TRBJ2-1; TRBD2 matches 11 bases. J was trimmed by 1 base and V by 4 bases; bases with no gene match: 3. The CDR3 runs 16 residues. Germline V gene lookup returns CDR1 SGHTA and CDR2 FQGNSA. The CDR3, as DNA: TGTGCCAGCAGCTCTGGGACTAGCGGTTCCTACAATGAGCAGTTCTTC. It encodes CASSSGTSGSYNEQFF.

This clone was seen only a few times. This chain joins TRBV5-4 and TRBJ1-1; D is unclear. This CDR3 comprises 14 residues. Germline V gene data show CDR1 as SGHNT and CDR2 as YYREEE (reference sequence). Trimming took off 3 bases at V and 10 bases at J, with 19 bases between the two ends. The CDR3 sequence: CASSWREGPAGAFF. The CDR3 DNA reads TGTGCCAGCAGCTGGAGGGAGGGTCCCGCTGGAGCTTTCTTT.

This rearrangement joins TRBV2 to TRBJ1-2; 10 bases are a match to TRBD1. In germline, CDR1 is SNHLY, CDR2 FYNNEI. The V segment lost 11 bases and the J segment 4 bases; nucleotides outside the gene matches: 4. The CDR3 is 12 amino acids. The CDR3 spells CAGRTGGYGYTF. The CDR3 DNA reads as TGTGCCGGCCGGACAGGGGGCTATGGCTACACCTTC.

The DNA of the CDR3 is TGTGCCAGCAGTTACTCGGACGGCCCGGGGTCCTACGAGCAGTACTTC. Protein sequence: CASSYSDGPGSYEQYF. This rearrangement joins TRBV6-5 to TRBJ2-7, with D tentatively TRBD2 (5 bases). Trimming pared 0 bases from V and 1 base from J, leaving 13 bases between. The length of the CDR3 is 16 residues. Germline values: CDR1 MNHEY, CDR2 SVGAGI.